This T cell receptor beta chain was identified during a study of blood T cell repertoires in COVID-19. On the study more broadly: Collection of acute and convalescent COVID-19 samples took place in the United States, Italy and Spain. T cells, B-cell-depleted T cells, or PBMCs supplied cDNA or gDNA.

Original analysis: Amplified reference gene primers provided the basis for estimating nucleated cell counts. The method was immunoSEQ multiplex PCR; TCRdb's version includes in-frame clones alone and lacks a portion of them. The DNA gave D and trimming, while V, J and clone size come from that table. The table has about 260,000 clones, 75% to 95% seen once. The Seattle patients, enrolled during active infection, were followed longitudinally. This TCR came from a person aged 18 to 30 with COVID-19, enrolled during active disease. Sequenced input: peripheral blood.

The CDR3 is CSVVPRGGYDTQYF. In nucleotides, the CDR3 is TGCAGCGTTGTCCCTCGGGGTGGATATGATACGCAGTATTTT. The rearrangement joins TRBV29-1 to TRBJ2-3; the D gene is possibly TRBD2 (5 bases). This CDR3 contains 14 residues. Germline CDR1 SQVTM, CDR2 ANQGSEA. V lost 4 bases to trimming and J lost 6 bases, with 17 bases between them.